The source of this TCR beta chain is a study of blood T cell repertoires in COVID-19. Turning to the study itself: The United States, Italy and Spain were the sources of the acute and convalescent COVID-19 samples. The analysed material was cDNA or gDNA that came from T cells, B-cell-depleted T cells, or PBMCs.

Germline assignment: CDR1 SGDLS and CDR2 YYNGEE. The V end was cut by 3 bases, the J end by 3 bases, with 7 bases between. The CDR3 length is 13 residues. Cohort 3 donors counted as recovered after two negative PCRs, clearance, or resolved symptoms. In the original analysis: Reference gene primers were amplified, and this amplification served to estimate nucleated cell counts. Only in-frame clones appear in the TCRdb table, and some are missing; sequencing was by immunoSEQ multiplex PCR. D and trimming were read from the DNA, whereas the V and J calls and clone size are those reported in that table. The sample holds roughly 230,000 clones, approximately 80% seen once.

The TCR comes from a woman aged 55 to 70 who had recovered from COVID-19. The V call is TRBV9, the J call TRBJ1-5; perhaps TRBD1 as D (5 bases). Sequenced input: PBMCs or T cells enriched from blood (not recorded which). DNA for the CDR3: TGTGCCAGCAGCGAGGGGATCAATCAGCCCCAGCATTTT. It is translated as CASSEGINQPQHF.